One T cell receptor beta chain is described in this entry. Its antigen target is currently unknown. Within one base of it there is no much larger clone, and no base qualities were kept. This specimen comes from a study of blood T cell repertoires in COVID-19 (dated by TCRdb to about 2020). For the study in its entirety: Collaborator samples came from the United States, Italy and Spain and covered acute and convalescent phases of COVID-19. The repertoires were released in a freely available public database intended as a resource for research on the immune response to SARS-CoV-2. The material from the prospective study consisted of cDNA or gDNA derived from T cells, B-cell-depleted T cells, or PBMCs. HLA class I and class II types, where available, came from metadata supplied by the sample provider rather than from assay-based typing. The samples were drawn from two sources: the first 160 participants of the ongoing ImmuneRACE study, and 950 to 1,500 subjects contributed by 6 global collaborators. The dataset comprised deeply sampled blood TCRbeta repertoires from subjects exposed to, actively infected with, or recovered from COVID-19. Sample metadata almost always included a de-identified subject ID, COVID-19 status, age in years and sex.

TCRbeta CDR3 regions were amplified from genomic DNA using the immunoSEQ Assay, a bias-controlled multiplex PCR. The study's own analysis went as follows. The number of nucleated cells in each sample was estimated from the amplification of reference gene primers within the assay. To quantify the absolute abundance of each unique TCRbeta CDR3 rearrangement, sequence reads were collapsed and filtered. For each sample, productive Simpson clonality was calculated by taking the square root of Simpson's diversity index across productive rearrangements. TCRdb holds this immuneACCESS table with in-frame rearrangements only. Some clones are missing; in checked studies, unresolved V genes explain under half, and the rest has no known cause. V, J and clone size derive from that table, while D and trimming were established from the DNA sequence. In this sample the table shows approximately 230,000 clones, around nine tenths of which occur a single time. More than 1.2% of the sample is in the top ten clones.

On the study overall, not on this receptor specifically: The amount of clinical and demographic metadata varied by source and participant and was provided uncurated.

The germline V gene sets CDR1 to SQVTM and CDR2 to ANQGSEA. Germline trimming amounts to 6 bases on V and 2 bases on J, with 14 as the count of junction bases outside the gene matches. From its cysteine to its phenylalanine, the CDR3 spans 18 amino acids. Of all the DNA, just the CDR3 is kept, 54 bases in frame from base 1. Whole blood was collected in K2EDTA tubes by collaborating institutions according to the institutions' own protocols. For TCRbeta analysis, collaborator samples were shipped as frozen whole blood, as isolated PBMCs, or as DNA extracted from either sample type. The rearrangement combines TRBV29-1 with TRBJ2-1, with TRBD2 identical over 12 junction bases. This TCR came from an elderly man with acute or convalescent COVID-19. Sequencing was performed on peripheral blood. At the DNA level, the sequence is TGCAGCGTCGCGACTAGCGGGAGAATTAAGGGCCCCTACAATGAGCAGTTCTTC. This encodes CSVATSGRIKGPYNEQFF.